The TCR beta chain under discussion was sequenced for a study of Graves' ophthalmopathy and Graves' hyperthyroidism. Regarding the study as a whole: Classification of ophthalmopathy versus stable hyperthyroidism by a 13-signature model yielded approximately 90% sensitivity and 70% to 83% specificity.

In its sample, this clonotype was seen many times. Its antigen is undetermined. Diagnosis used clinical symptoms, serum thyroxine, TRAb, thyroid ultrasound and orbital computed tomography. After removal of 6 bases from V and 0 bases from J, the junction contained 6 bases not matched to a gene. Germline V gene data show CDR1 as DFQATT and CDR2 as SNEGSKA (reference sequence). This CDR3 spans 16 amino acids. RNA transcripts provided the template for amplifying TCR beta CDR3 regions. An initial RT-PCR round employing HTBI primers preceded a second-round multiplex PCR. TCRdb re-called the multiplex PCR reads through MiXCR, storing one row per CDR3 protein. The sample has a few hundred thousand distinct CDR3 sequences, 15% to 20% seen once; the top ten hold 12%.

The clonotype comes from an adult man with Graves' ophthalmopathy. The chain combines TRBV20-1 with TRBJ2-2; 11 bases map to TRBD2. The sample consisted of peripheral blood. CDR3 nucleotides: TGCAGTGCCTCGGGGACTAGCGGTTCGAACACCGGGGAGCTGTTTTTT. This encodes CSASGTSGSNTGELFF.